The 31 T cell receptor beta chains below were found in one sample sequenced in a study of control samples from healthy donors and cancer patients. TCRdb's copy holds only in-frame clones and misses some; the assay was immunoSEQ multiplex PCR. The sample yields approximately 150,000 clones, around 92% seen once. Specimen: blood. The receptors were sampled from a man under 40 in good health.

This chain connects TRBV5-4 to TRBJ2-3; D remains ambiguous. The germline gives CDR1 SGHNT, CDR2 YYREEE (reference sequence). This CDR3 spans 17 amino acids. Trimming cost V 1 base and J 0 bases, with 15 bases left between them. Written as DNA, the CDR3 is TGTGCCAGCAGCTTGCCCCAGCCTGGGATAAGCACAGATACGCAGTATTTT. Translated: CASSLPQPGISTDTQYF.

The V call is TRBV12-3 or TRBV12-4, the J call TRBJ1-5, with D maybe TRBD1 (6 bases). CDR3 length: 13 residues. V lost 3 bases and J 7 bases, leaving 10 bases between the germline ends. CDR3 loop: CASSFGGRQPQHF. CDR3 nucleotide sequence: TGTGCCAGCAGTTTCGGGGGGCGGCAGCCCCAGCATTTT.

This sequence joins TRBV7-8 and TRBJ2-2; D not certain. The V end was cut by 2 bases, the J end by 6 bases, with 10 bases between. The CDR3 has 14 residues. CDR1 SGHVS and CDR2 FQNEAQ come from the germline V gene. CDR3 DNA sequence: TGTGCCAGCAGCTTACAAGCAATCGCCGGGGAGCTGTTTTTT. Translation gives CASSLQAIAGELFF.

The CDR3 DNA follows: TGTGCCAGCAGCCCCCCCATACAGGGTTCACCCCTCCACTTT. This codes for CASSPPIQGSPLHF. The chain links TRBV28 to TRBJ1-6; D possibly corresponds to TRBD1 (6 bases). The germline V and J ends were trimmed by 6 bases and 9 bases, with 15 bases remaining between them. The V gene's germline CDR1 is MDHEN and CDR2 SYDVKM. CDR3 length: 14 residues.

Here the CDR3 reads CASTIPGTSPYEQYF. The DNA for the CDR3 is TGTGCCAGCACTATTCCCGGGACTAGTCCCTACGAGCAGTACTTC. The rearrangement joins TRBV6-5 to TRBJ2-7; 8 bases line up with TRBD2. Germline CDR1 and CDR2: MNHEY and SVGAGI. The CDR3 is 15 residues long. Unmatched junction bases numbered 10, after V lost 7 bases and J lost 2 bases.

V and J are TRBV27 and TRBJ2-1, with D unclear. The CDR3 length is 12 residues. The germline V and J ends were trimmed by 5 bases and 6 bases, with 8 bases remaining between them. Germline CDR1 is MNHEY and CDR2 is SMNVEV (reference sequence). The CDR3 loop reads CASSPRSNEQFF. In DNA form, the CDR3 reads TGTGCCAGCAGTCCCCGGAGCAATGAGCAGTTCTTC.

The rearrangement joins TRBV7-8 to TRBJ2-3; possible D gene TRBD1, 6 bases. There are 16 residues in the CDR3. Germline lookup yields CDR1 SGHVS and CDR2 FQNEAQ. V gave up 2 bases and J gave up 2 bases, with 14 bases separating them. The CDR3 bases are TGTGCCAGCAGCTTACGGCAGGGGACCTACACAGATACGCAGTATTTT. This sequence encodes CASSLRQGTYTDTQYF.

V gene TRBV15 combines with J gene TRBJ2-2, with 9 bases aligning to TRBD1. Trimming cost V 4 bases and J 5 bases; bases outside gene matches: 8. Per the germline V gene, CDR1 is LNHNV and CDR2 is YYDKDF (reference sequence). The CDR3 spans 16 residues. The CDR3 spells CATSKLQGALTGELFF. CDR3 DNA: TGTGCCACCAGCAAGTTACAGGGGGCTTTAACCGGGGAGCTGTTTTTT.

The chain joins TRBV27 to TRBJ1-6; D unclear. Germline-derived CDR1 and CDR2 are MNHEY and SMNVEV (reference sequence). Trimming took off 3 bases at V and 7 bases at J, with 16 bases between the two ends. This CDR3 region has 16 residues. Written as DNA, the CDR3 is TGTGCCAGCAGTTTGGCCTCTAGGGCGATGAATTCACCCCTCCACTTT. This gives the protein CASSLASRAMNSPLHF.

The chain combines TRBV21-1 with TRBJ1-5; TRBD1 was called by the table and not checked on the DNA. TRBV21-1 is noted as a pseudogene. The CDR3 runs 16 residues. This CDR3 is CASSKYPTDSNQPQHF. DNA of the CDR3: TGTGCCAGCAGCAAATATCCGACAGATAGCAATCAGCCCCAGCATTTT.

In regard to this clone: In the same sample, other DNA sequences code for this CDR3. The gene calls are TRBV4-1 and TRBJ1-2, with a weak D call TRBD1 (5 bases). Trimming removed 0 bases from V and 1 base from J, with 6 bases in between. Germline V lookup: CDR1 MGHRA, CDR2 YSYEKL. The CDR3 runs to 14 residues. Here the CDR3 reads CASSQDRGNYGYTF. CDR3 bases: TGCGCCAGCAGCCAAGATAGGGGTAACTATGGCTACACCTTC.

V gene TRBV3-1 (or the pseudogene TRBV3-2) combines with J gene TRBJ1-3, with a weak D call TRBD1 (5 bases). The CDR3 spans 14 residues. The V end was cut by 5 bases, the J end by 0 bases, with 8 bases between. Germline CDR1 reads LGHDT; CDR2 reads YNNKEL (reference sequence). The DNA of the CDR3 is TGTGCCAGCAGCACAGGCTTCTCTGGAAACACCATATATTTT. Residues: CASSTGFSGNTIYF.

This chain links TRBV9 with TRBJ2-7; 9 positions agree with TRBD2. CDR3 length: 15 amino acids. CDR1 and CDR2 from the germline V gene are SGDLS and YYNGEE. V shed 2 bases, J shed 2 bases, and the junction held 5 bases outside the gene matches. The CDR3 here is CASSVEAGGTYEQYF. The CDR3 DNA reads as TGTGCCAGCAGCGTCGAAGCGGGGGGAACCTACGAGCAGTACTTC.

V gene TRBV9 combines with J gene TRBJ2-1, with 8 nucleotides matching TRBD2. The V gene's germline CDR1 is SGDLS and CDR2 YYNGEE. The CDR3 extends over 15 amino acids. Trimming removed 0 bases from V and 5 bases from J; junction bases left unmatched: 4. DNA for the CDR3: TGTGCCAGCAGCGTAGCGGGGGGGCTTCACAATGAGCAGTTCTTC. The encoded protein is CASSVAGGLHNEQFF.

The V gene is TRBV19, the J gene TRBJ2-1; a possible D gene is TRBD1 (5 bases). The germline CDR1 and CDR2 sequences are LNHDA and SQIVND (reference sequence). Trimming left V 1 base short and J 4 bases short, with 8 bases between. The CDR3 consists of 14 residues. CDR3 sequence: CASSIVQGYNEQFF. In DNA, the CDR3 is TGTGCCAGTAGTATAGTGCAGGGTTACAATGAGCAGTTCTTC. The full variable domain, in which reference TRBV19 and TRBJ2-1 provide the parts outside the CDR3, is DGGITQSPKYLFRKEGQNVTLSCEQNLNHDAMYWYRQDPGQGLRLIYYSQIVNDFQKGDIAEGYSVSREKKESFPLTVTSAQKNPTAFYLCASSIVQGYNEQFFGPGTRLTVL.

The rearrangement links TRBV7-9 to TRBJ2-7, with TRBD2 as a possible D gene (5 bases). This CDR3 spans 13 amino acids. V was trimmed by 5 bases and J by 7 bases, leaving 15 bases between them. Per germline, CDR1 SEHNR and CDR2 FQNEAQ (reference sequence). The CDR3 is CASSPYAGEEQYF. The CDR3 bases are TGTGCCAGCAGCCCTTACGCTGGGGAGGAGCAGTACTTC.

The gene calls are TRBV3-1 (or the pseudogene TRBV3-2) and TRBJ1-2; weak D call: TRBD1 (6 bases). Trimming pared 0 bases from V and 6 bases from J, leaving 8 bases between. Germline V lookup: CDR1 LGHDT, CDR2 YNNKEL (reference sequence). The CDR3 is 13 residues long. CDR3 DNA: TGTGCCAGCAGCCAAGATTACAGGGATGGCTACACCTTC. This gives the protein CASSQDYRDGYTF.

This clone was picked up one time. The rearrangement joins TRBV6-5 to TRBJ1-1, with 8 nucleotides matching TRBD1. Losses at the gene ends were 11 bases for V and 4 bases for J; bases not matched to a gene: 3. Germline V gene lookup returns CDR1 MNHEY and CDR2 SVGAGI. The CDR3 is 11 amino acids. The CDR3 DNA sequence: TGTGCCGCGCAGGGGGCCACTGAAGCTTTCTTT. This gives the protein CAAQGATEAFF.

CDR3 nucleotides: TGCGCCAGCAAAGGGGACAGCAGCACAGATACGCAGTATTTT. Protein sequence: CASKGDSSTDTQYF. J is TRBJ2-3 and V is TRBV5-1, with 7 bases identical to TRBD1. The CDR3 has 14 residues. The V and J ends lost 6 bases and 0 bases, in that order; junction bases with no gene match: 4. The germline V gene has CDR1 SGHRS and CDR2 YFSETQ.

CDR3 coding DNA: TGTGCCAGCAGCCGTCAACTAGCGGGGTACTACAATGAGCAGTTCTTC. The encoded protein is CASSRQLAGYYNEQFF. V usage is TRBV7-2 and J usage is TRBJ2-1; 10 bases fit TRBD2. Per germline, CDR1 SGHTA and CDR2 FQGNSA. The CDR3 length is 16 residues. V gave up 5 bases and J gave up 3 bases; unmatched junction bases: 7.

The genes are TRBV10-1 and TRBJ2-7; D is unclear. This CDR3 contains 11 residues. Per the germline V gene, CDR1 is WNHNN and CDR2 is SYGVQD (reference sequence). V was clipped by 4 bases and J by 3 bases, with 4 bases between them. CDR3 protein: CASSGGYEQYF. The CDR3 DNA reads as TGCGCCAGCAGTGGTGGCTACGAGCAGTACTTC.

This chain links TRBV7-8 with TRBJ2-7; possibly TRBD1 for D (6 bases). The CDR3 length is 15 residues. In germline, CDR1 is SGHVS, CDR2 FQNEAQ. V lost 1 base, J lost 3 bases, and 13 bases lay in between. The CDR3 spells CASSLGTEYYYEQYF. The CDR3 DNA reads as TGTGCCAGCAGCTTAGGGACAGAATATTACTACGAGCAGTACTTC.

The chain couples TRBV6-5 to TRBJ2-7; D is unclear. V gave up 6 bases and J gave up 2 bases, with 11 bases separating them. Germline V lookup: CDR1 MNHEY, CDR2 SVGAGI. The CDR3 spans 13 residues. The CDR3 sequence: CASRRLFPYEQYF. DNA of the CDR3: TGTGCCAGCAGGCGTCTGTTTCCCTACGAGCAGTACTTC.

The chain joins TRBV7-8 to TRBJ1-2, with 9 nucleotides matching TRBD1. Germline CDR1 reads SGHVS; CDR2 reads FQNEAQ. The CDR3 loop spans 15 amino acids. V shed 6 bases, J shed 6 bases, and the junction held 11 bases outside the gene matches. CDR3 region: CASRMPGQGAHGYTF. Written as DNA, the CDR3 is TGTGCCAGCAGGATGCCGGGACAGGGAGCCCATGGCTACACCTTC.

This chain joins TRBV27 and TRBJ1-2, with D tentatively TRBD1 (6 bases). The CDR3 sequence is 15 residues long. V was trimmed by 3 bases and J by 4 bases, leaving 15 bases between them. In germline, CDR1 is MNHEY, CDR2 SMNVEV (reference sequence). The CDR3 sequence: CASSFGRGSGYGYTF. The CDR3 DNA sequence: TGTGCCAGCAGTTTCGGCAGGGGATCTGGCTATGGCTACACCTTC.

V gene TRBV5-1 combines with J gene TRBJ1-1; 7 nucleotides align to TRBD1. Germline values: CDR1 SGHRS, CDR2 YFSETQ. V shed 4 bases, J shed 4 bases, and the junction held 7 bases outside the gene matches. The CDR3 loop spans 14 amino acids. The CDR3 region has the DNA TGCGCCAGCAGCGATCAGGGGGGTGGCACTGAAGCTTTCTTT. It specifies CASSDQGGGTEAFF.

This CDR3 reads CASSEEVRNLYNEQFF. The CDR3, as DNA: TGTGCCAGCAGTGAAGAGGTCAGGAACCTATACAATGAGCAGTTCTTC. This chain uses TRBV6-1 with TRBJ2-1; D is unclear. With 1 base removed from V and 4 bases from J, the gap between germline ends came to 14 bases. In germline, CDR1 is MNHNS, CDR2 SASEGT. This CDR3 region has 16 residues.

Details on this clone: At the DNA level, this CDR3 is encoded by other sequences in the same sample as well. The chain has TRBV11-2 and TRBJ1-1; no clear D. Between the trimmed V and J ends, which lost 1 base and 1 base, there was a span of 4 bases. CDR3 length: 13 residues. Germline V CDR1 and CDR2: SGHAT, FQNNGV. This chain's CDR3 is CASSLGGNTEAFF. The DNA for the CDR3 is TGTGCCAGCAGCTTAGGAGGGAACACTGAAGCTTTCTTT. Looking up the rest from reference TRBV11-2 and TRBJ1-1 gives the full variable domain: EAGVAQSPRYKIIEKRQSVAFWCNPISGHATLYWYQQILGQGPKLLIQFQNNGVVDDSQLPKDRFSAERLKGVDSTLKIQPAKLEDSAVYLCASSLGGNTEAFFGQGTRLTVV.

V and J are TRBV7-9 and TRBJ2-1; TRBD1 is a possible D gene (6 bases). Germline loops: CDR1 SEHNR, CDR2 FQNEAQ (reference sequence). The CDR3 runs to 16 residues. The germline V and J ends were trimmed by 5 bases and 2 bases, with 16 bases remaining between them. CDR3 coding DNA: TGTGCCAGCAGCCGTCTGGACAGTCGACCCTACAATGAGCAGTTCTTC. This translates into CASSRLDSRPYNEQFF.

V gene TRBV9 combines with J gene TRBJ2-7; D gene uncertain. CDR1 SGDLS and CDR2 YYNGEE come from the germline V gene. CDR3 length equals 15 residues. Trimming cost V 7 bases and J 6 bases, with 23 bases left between them. CDR3 region: CASPPIGPSFIEQYF. Written as DNA, the CDR3 is TGTGCCAGCCCCCCCATAGGGCCCTCCTTTATCGAGCAGTACTTC.

The genes are TRBV5-1 and TRBJ1-1; D is perhaps TRBD1 (5 bases). CDR1 and CDR2 from the germline V gene are SGHRS and YFSETQ. The V end was cut by 0 bases, the J end by 8 bases, with 8 bases between. This CDR3 is 12 amino acids long. The CDR3 DNA reads as TGCGCCAGCAGCTTGGGGCAGGGCGAAGCTTTCTTT. Protein: CASSLGQGEAFF. Together with reference TRBV5-1 and TRBJ1-1, the CDR3 gives the full variable domain: KAGVTQTPRYLIKTRGQQVTLSCSPISGHRSVSWYQQTPGQGLQFLFEYFSETQRNKGNFPGRFSGRQFSNSRSEMNVSTLELGDSALYLCASSLGQGEAFFGQGTRLTVV.